Reported below is one T cell receptor beta chain. The antigen is unknown. Donors in the study were healthy people who gave bone marrow. This PCR relied on a set of 60 Vbeta primers and 13 Jbeta primers. The assay was immunoSEQ multiplex PCR, and TCRdb's table has in-frame clones only and misses some. The repertoire consists of 90,000 to 150,000 clones, with roughly 82% occurring once and the leading ten covering around 4%. The germline V gene has CDR1 MNHEY and CDR2 SVGAGI. Trimming took 6 bases from V and 4 from J; bases not matched to a gene: 7. This CDR3 is built from 14 residues. This specimen comes from a study of cytomegalovirus exposure and HLA in healthy donors. The study, taken as a whole, reports: From TCR beta sequences, most subjects' HLA-A and HLA-B alleles were reportedly predicted accurately. As confirmed in vitro, a few CMV-associated chains were specific for CMV antigens. Earlier results showed most TCR beta V segments being productive about 87% or about 30% of the time.

Source material: PBMCs. The clonotype was recovered from a human donor in good health. The chain recombines TRBV6-5 with TRBJ2-7, with TRBD1 matching over 9 bases. Written as DNA, the CDR3 is TGTGCCAGCAGCCGACGGACAGGGGTTTACGAGCAGTACTTC. Translation gives CASSRRTGVYEQYF.